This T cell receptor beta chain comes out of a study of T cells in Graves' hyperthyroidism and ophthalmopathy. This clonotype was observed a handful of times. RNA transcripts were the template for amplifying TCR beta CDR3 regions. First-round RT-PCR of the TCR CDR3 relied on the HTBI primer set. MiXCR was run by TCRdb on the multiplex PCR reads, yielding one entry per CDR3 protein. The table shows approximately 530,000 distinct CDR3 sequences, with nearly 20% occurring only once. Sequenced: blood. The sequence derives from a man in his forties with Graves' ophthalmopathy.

CDR3 sequence reads: CASSAKREGRTGELFF. The CDR3 DNA is TGTGCCAGCAGTGCTAAGCGGGAGGGCCGGACCGGGGAGCTGTTTTTT. V gene TRBV6-2 or TRBV6-3 combines with J gene TRBJ2-2; 10 bases line up with TRBD2. CDR1 is MNHEY and CDR2 is SVGEGT in the germline V gene. The length of the CDR3 is 16 residues. Germline trimming cut 5 bases from V and 5 bases from J; bases unmatched to any gene: 8.